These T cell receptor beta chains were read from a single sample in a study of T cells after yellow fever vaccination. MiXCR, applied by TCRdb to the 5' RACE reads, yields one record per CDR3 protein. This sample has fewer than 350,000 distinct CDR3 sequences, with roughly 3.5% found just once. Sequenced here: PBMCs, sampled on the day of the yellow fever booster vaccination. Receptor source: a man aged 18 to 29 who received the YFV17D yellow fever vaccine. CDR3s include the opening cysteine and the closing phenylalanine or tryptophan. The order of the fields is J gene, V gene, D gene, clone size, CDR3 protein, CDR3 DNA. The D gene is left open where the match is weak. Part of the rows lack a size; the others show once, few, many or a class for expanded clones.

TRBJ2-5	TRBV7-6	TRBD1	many	CASSLGGTGGMETQYF	TGTGCCAGCAGCTTAGGAGGGACAGGGGGCATGGAGACCCAGTACTTC
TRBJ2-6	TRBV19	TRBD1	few	CAREQGRSGANVLTF	TGTGCCAGAGAACAGGGGCGCTCTGGGGCCAACGTCCTGACTTTC
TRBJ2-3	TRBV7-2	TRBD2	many	CASSFAGGLGDTQYF	TGTGCCAGCAGCTTCGCGGGGGGCCTCGGAGATACGCAGTATTTT
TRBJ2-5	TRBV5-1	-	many	CASSPWGETQYF	TGCGCCAGCAGCCCGTGGGGGGAGACCCAGTACTTC
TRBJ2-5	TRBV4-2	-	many	CASSRSRDAQETQYF	TGTGCCAGCAGCCGAAGCCGGGACGCACAAGAGACCCAGTACTTC
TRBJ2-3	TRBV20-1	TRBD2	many	CSARDPRGGLADTQYF	TGCAGTGCTAGAGACCCTCGGGGGGGCCTCGCAGATACGCAGTATTTT
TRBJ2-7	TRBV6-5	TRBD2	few	CASSVAGGDYEQYF	TGTGCCAGCAGTGTAGCGGGGGGGGACTACGAGCAGTACTTC
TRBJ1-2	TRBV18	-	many	CASSSQDILWGYTF	TGTGCCAGCTCGTCTCAGGACATACTATGGGGCTACACCTTC
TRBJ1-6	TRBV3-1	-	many	CASTITAGSPLHF	TGTGCCAGCACCATAACAGCAGGGTCACCCCTCCACTTT
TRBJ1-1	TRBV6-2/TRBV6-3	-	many	CASSYPGTRITEAFF	TGTGCCAGCAGTTACCCCGGGACGAGGATCACTGAAGCTTTCTTT
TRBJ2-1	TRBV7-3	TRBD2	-	CASSPSGAYNEQFF	TGTGCCAGCAGCCCTAGCGGGGCCTACAATGAGCAGTTCTTC
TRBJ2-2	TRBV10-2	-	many	CASGVTGSTGELFF	TGCGCCAGCGGCGTCACGGGATCCACCGGGGAGCTGTTTTTT
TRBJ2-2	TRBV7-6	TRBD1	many	CASSLRPGQGGHGELFF	TGTGCCAGCAGCTTACGGCCGGGACAGGGGGGTCACGGGGAGCTGTTTTTT
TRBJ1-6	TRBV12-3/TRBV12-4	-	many	CASKRREVFNSPLHF	TGTGCCAGCAAACGCAGGGAAGTGTTTAATTCACCCCTCCACTTT
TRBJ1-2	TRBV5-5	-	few	CASSWDGLTNYGYTF	TGTGCCAGCAGCTGGGACGGACTGACTAACTATGGCTACACCTTC
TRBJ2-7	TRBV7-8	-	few	CASSLGLAGQDEQYF	TGTGCCAGCAGCTTAGGGTTGGCGGGGCAAGACGAGCAGTACTTC
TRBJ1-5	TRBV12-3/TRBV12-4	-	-	CASSSPDSLSNQPQHF	TGTGCCAGCAGTTCCCCGGACAGTCTTAGCAATCAGCCCCAGCATTTT
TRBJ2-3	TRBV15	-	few	CATSRDKFTDTQYF	TGTGCCACCAGCAGGGACAAGTTCACAGATACGCAGTATTTT
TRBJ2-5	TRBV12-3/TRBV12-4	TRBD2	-	CASRPGLAGTRETQYF	TGTGCCAGCAGGCCGGGACTAGCGGGTACACGGGAGACCCAGTACTTC
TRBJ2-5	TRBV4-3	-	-	CASSQAWTYQETQYF	TGCGCCAGCAGCCAAGCCTGGACCTACCAAGAGACCCAGTACTTC
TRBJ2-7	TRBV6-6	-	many	CASSYGVSSYEQYF	TGTGCCAGCAGTTACGGGGTGAGCTCCTACGAGCAGTACTTC
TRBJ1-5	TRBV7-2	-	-	CASSFGHQPQHF	TGTGCCAGCAGCTTTGGGCATCAGCCCCAGCATTTT
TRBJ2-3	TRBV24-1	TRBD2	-	CATSDSVAGMGDTQYF	TGTGCCACCAGTGATTCCGTAGCGGGAATGGGAGATACGCAGTATTTT
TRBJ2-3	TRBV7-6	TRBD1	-	CASSLGGWGTGSGDTQYF	TGTGCCAGCAGCTTAGGAGGTTGGGGGACAGGGAGTGGAGATACGCAGTATTTT
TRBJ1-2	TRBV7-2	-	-	CASLPHTQLNYGYTF	TGTGCCAGCTTGCCCCACACACAACTTAACTATGGCTACACCTTC
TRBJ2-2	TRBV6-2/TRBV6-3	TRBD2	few	CASRLAEFTGELFF	TGTGCCAGCAGGCTAGCGGAATTCACCGGGGAGCTGTTTTTT
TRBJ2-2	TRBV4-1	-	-	CASSQRPGTGELFF	TGCGCCAGCAGCCAACGTCCGGGCACCGGGGAGCTGTTTTTT
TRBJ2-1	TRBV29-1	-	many	CSVVSQAQFF	TGCAGCGTTGTGAGCCAGGCGCAGTTCTTC
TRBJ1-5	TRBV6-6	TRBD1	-	CASSKGTGGTYSNQPQHF	TGTGCCAGCAGTAAGGGGACAGGGGGGACTTATAGCAATCAGCCCCAGCATTTT
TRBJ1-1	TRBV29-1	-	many	CSVEENPGTGEAFF	TGCAGCGTTGAAGAAAATCCGGGGACGGGGGAAGCTTTCTTT
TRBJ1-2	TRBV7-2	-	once	CASTPSPGAIYGYTF	TGTGCCAGCACGCCATCCCCCGGGGCGATATATGGCTACACCTTC
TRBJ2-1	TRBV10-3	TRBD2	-	CAIRLAGGLDNEQFF	TGTGCCATCAGACTAGCGGGGGGGCTCGACAATGAGCAGTTCTTC
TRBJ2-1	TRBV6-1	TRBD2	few	CASSDLAGAHYNEQFF	TGTGCCAGCAGTGATCTAGCGGGGGCACACTACAATGAGCAGTTCTTC
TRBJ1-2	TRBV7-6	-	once	CASSRGRNAKGYTF	TGTGCCAGCAGCCGGGGGCGAAATGCAAAGGGCTACACCTTC
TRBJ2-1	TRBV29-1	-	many	CSVGTPRNEQFF	TGCAGCGTGGGGACTCCCAGGAATGAGCAGTTCTTC
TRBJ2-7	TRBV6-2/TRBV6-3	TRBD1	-	CASSPGTGTLYEQYF	TGTGCCAGCAGCCCCGGGACAGGGACCCTCTACGAGCAGTACTTC
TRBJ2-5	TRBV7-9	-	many	CASSLGGALYQETQYF	TGTGCCAGCAGCTTAGGGGGGGCCCTGTACCAAGAGACCCAGTACTTC
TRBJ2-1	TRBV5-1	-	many	CASSLALAEYNEQFF	TGCGCCAGCAGCTTGGCTTTAGCGGAATACAATGAGCAGTTCTTC
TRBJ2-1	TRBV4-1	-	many	CASSHNNEQFF	TGCGCCAGCAGTCACAACAATGAGCAGTTCTTC
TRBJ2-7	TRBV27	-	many	CASSFRDPRGYSYEQYF	TGTGCCAGCAGTTTTCGAGACCCCAGGGGATACTCCTACGAGCAGTACTTC
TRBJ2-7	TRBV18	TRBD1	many	CASSGQGLSYEQYF	TGTGCCAGCTCGGGACAGGGACTCTCCTACGAGCAGTACTTC
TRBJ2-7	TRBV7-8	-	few	CASSLIETENYEQYF	TGTGCCAGCAGCTTAATAGAGACCGAAAACTACGAGCAGTACTTC
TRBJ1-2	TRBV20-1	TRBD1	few	CSARGTGGSNYGYTF	TGCAGTGCTAGAGGGACAGGGGGTTCTAACTATGGCTACACCTTC
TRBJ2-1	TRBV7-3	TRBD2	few	CASSLTAGGLTSSYNEQFF	TGTGCCAGCAGCTTAACAGCGGGGGGCCTTACGAGCTCCTACAATGAGCAGTTCTTC
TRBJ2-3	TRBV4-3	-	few	CASSQDLGVVDTQYF	TGCGCCAGCAGCCAAGATCTTGGAGTGGTAGATACGCAGTATTTT
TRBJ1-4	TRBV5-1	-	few	CASSLSSGNEKLFF	TGCGCCAGCAGCTTGTCGTCGGGGAATGAAAAACTGTTTTTT
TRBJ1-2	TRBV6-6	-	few	CASSYSLNYGYTF	TGTGCCAGCAGTTACTCACTTAACTATGGCTACACCTTC
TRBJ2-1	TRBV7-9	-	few	CASSFQGVGEQFF	TGTGCCAGCAGCTTTCAGGGAGTCGGAGAGCAGTTCTTC
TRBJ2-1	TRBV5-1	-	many	CASSLARSGWSTEEQFF	TGCGCCAGCAGCTTGGCCCGGAGCGGGTGGAGTACAGAGGAGCAGTTCTTC
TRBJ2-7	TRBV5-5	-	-	CASSLGFPVSYEQYF	TGTGCCAGCAGCTTGGGCTTTCCAGTCTCCTACGAGCAGTACTTC
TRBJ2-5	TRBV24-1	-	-	CATSAGQETQYF	TGTGCCACCAGTGCGGGGCAAGAGACCCAGTACTTC
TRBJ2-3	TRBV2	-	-	CASLTVETQYF	TGTGCCAGCTTAACGGTGGAGACGCAGTATTTT
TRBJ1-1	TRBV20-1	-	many	CSARRGDTEAFF	TGCAGTGCTAGGCGGGGGGACACTGAAGCTTTCTTT
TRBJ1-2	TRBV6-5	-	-	CASSYSRGFYGYTF	TGTGCCAGCAGTTACTCGAGAGGGTTCTATGGCTACACCTTC
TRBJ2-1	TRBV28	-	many	CASSPPGLVTYNEQFF	TGTGCCAGCAGTCCCCCGGGTTTGGTGACCTACAATGAGCAGTTCTTC
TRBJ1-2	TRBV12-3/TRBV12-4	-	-	CASSLTPNYGYTF	TGTGCCAGCAGTTTAACACCTAACTATGGCTACACCTTC
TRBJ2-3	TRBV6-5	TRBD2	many	CASRGGAADTQYF	TGTGCCAGCAGGGGAGGGGCCGCAGATACGCAGTATTTT
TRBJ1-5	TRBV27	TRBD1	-	CASSSGTGLNRPQHF	TGTGCCAGCAGTTCAGGGACAGGGCTAAATCGGCCCCAGCATTTT
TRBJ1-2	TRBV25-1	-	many	CASRETGGDGYTF	TGTGCCAGCAGGGAGACAGGAGGTGATGGCTACACCTTC